What follows are 2 T cell receptor beta chains derived from one specimen sequenced in a study of blood T cell repertoires in COVID-19. The protocol was immunoSEQ multiplex PCR, while the TCRdb copy is restricted to in-frame clones and leaves out a portion. The sample holds around 130,000 clones, approximately 87% seen once. Material for sequencing was peripheral blood. The receptors derive from a woman aged 60-70 years with acute or convalescent COVID-19.

CDR3 in DNA: TGCGCCAGCAGCTTGGGGTTTACATCGGGACTAGCGGGGTTCCAGGGAAATACGCAGTATTTT. Protein sequence: CASSLGFTSGLAGFQGNTQYF. V gene TRBV5-1 combines with J gene TRBJ2-3, with TRBD2 matching 13 bases. This CDR3 spans 21 amino acids. The germline CDR1 and CDR2 sequences are SGHRS and YFSETQ. The ends lost 0 bases at V and 7 bases at J; junction bases unmatched: 20.

This sequence joins TRBV2 and TRBJ1-1, with D unclear. Trimming stripped 0 bases from V and 0 bases from J, with 11 bases between. The germline V gene has CDR1 SNHLY and CDR2 FYNNEI. The CDR3 contains 16 residues. The CDR3: CASSEARKVMNTEAFF. As DNA, the CDR3 is TGTGCCAGCAGTGAAGCGAGGAAGGTTATGAACACTGAAGCTTTCTTT.